A single T cell receptor (beta chain) is shown here with its context. Its antigen is not identified. The entry originates in a study of shared clonotypes between healthy human individuals. Findings and caveats of the study: Larger estimated richness was generally recorded for naive subsets relative to memory subsets.

When replicate PCRs were run on sorted subsets, they used about 220 ng DNA, some 30,000 T cell genomes. Some clones are missing from TCRdb's copy, which holds only in-frame ones; the method was immunoSEQ multiplex PCR. The profile shows 500,000 or so clones, 95% to 97% of them singletons. Healthy and HIV-negative, the adult donors had no recent acute infections or vaccinations. Germline values: CDR1 SGDLS, CDR2 YYNGEE. The CDR3 has 15 amino acids. Trimming stripped 0 bases from V and 2 bases from J, with 6 bases between. This clonotype originated in a woman aged 25 to 39 in good health. Specimen: naive CD4+ T cells sorted from blood. Subset indicated: CD45RA+ positively selected. The chain carries TRBV9 and TRBJ2-6, with no clear D. CDR3: CASSVVGTGANVLTF. The CDR3, as DNA: TGTGCCAGCAGCGTAGTGGGTACTGGGGCCAACGTCCTGACTTTC.